A single T cell receptor beta chain is shown here with its context. Its antigen is unidentified. The data were obtained in a study of shared clonotypes between healthy human individuals. Whole-study context: CD8 memory received one plate per donor, CD8 naive two, CD4 memory three and CD4 naive three.

Each sorted subset replicate got 200 ng genomic DNA, 25,000 to 35,000 genomes. Produced via immunoSEQ multiplex PCR; TCRdb's table is partial and in-frame only. Here the sample spans under 650,000 clones, roughly 95% being singletons. Whole-study results and caveats: Lower generation probabilities were found for non-shared clonotypes than for those shared by all four donors.

The germline V gene encodes CDR1 SGHRS and CDR2 YFSETQ. Trimming at V came to 4 bases and at J to 6 bases, leaving 8 bases not matched to a gene. This CDR3 region has 14 residues. Sequences were obtained from naive CD4+ T cells sorted from blood. Subset of the sample: CD45RA+ positively selected. V is TRBV5-1 and J is TRBJ2-3; 7 positions match TRBD1. The origin of this receptor is a woman aged 25 to 39 in good health. As DNA, the CDR3 is TGCGCCAGCAGCCCGGACAGGTCCGGGGATACGCAGTATTTT. Residues: CASSPDRSGDTQYF.